A single sample is the source of the 14 T cell receptor beta chains below, sequenced in a study of naive and memory T cell subsets. TCR cDNA received a 3' ligated oligonucleotide that carried a UMI. Ligated cDNA underwent four rounds of PCR with nested alpha and beta constant region primers and SP2. TCRdb re-analysed the 5' RACE reads in MiXCR, keeping a single row per CDR3 protein. The repertoire holds over 45,000 distinct CDR3 sequences, with about 4.8% as singletons. These TCRs come from a female donor in good health.

A few counts support this clonotype. The rearrangement links TRBV6-1 to TRBJ2-3, with 15 bases fitting TRBD2. CDR1 and CDR2 (germline): MNHNS, SASEGT. This CDR3 has 16 residues. V lost 5 bases to trimming and J lost 6 bases; unmatched junction nucleotides: 6. CDR3 sequence reads: CASSPTGLAGGDTQYF. The CDR3 nucleotides are TGTGCCAGCAGTCCTACGGGACTAGCGGGAGGCGATACGCAGTATTTT.

This chain connects TRBV20-1 to TRBJ2-1, with a tentative D call TRBD2 (6 bases). With 6 bases removed from V and 4 bases from J, the gap between germline ends came to 16 bases. The germline CDR1 and CDR2 sequences are DFQATT and SNEGSKA (reference sequence). This CDR3 contains 14 residues. The CDR3 DNA sequence: TGCAGTGCACCTCTAGCGAGCAGTTACAATGAGCAGTTCTTC. The encoded protein is CSAPLASSYNEQFF.

This clonotype appeared many times. The gene calls are TRBV14 and TRBJ2-7; 7 nucleotides align to TRBD2. Germline CDR1 SGHDN, CDR2 FVKESK. The V gene end was trimmed by 4 bases and the J gene end by 3 bases; junction bases not matched to a gene: 6. This CDR3 has 14 amino acids. For the CDR3, the DNA is TGTGCCAGCAGCCCCGCCGGGACTATCTACGAGCAGTACTTC. Protein product: CASSPAGTIYEQYF.

This sequence joins TRBV7-9 and TRBJ2-7, with D perhaps assigned TRBD1 or TRBD2 (5 bases each). This CDR3 spans 15 amino acids. With 4 bases removed from V and 5 bases from J, the gap between germline ends came to 18 bases. Per the germline V gene, CDR1 is SEHNR and CDR2 is FQNEAQ (reference sequence). CDR3 in amino acids: CASSYGTSGSDEQYF. The CDR3 DNA reads TGTGCCAGCAGCTACGGAACTTCAGGGAGCGACGAGCAGTACTTC. The full variable domain, completed using reference TRBV7-9 and TRBJ2-7, is DTGVSQNPRHKITKRGQNVTFRCDPISEHNRLYWYRQTLGQGPEFLTYFQNEAQLEKSRLLSDRFSAERPKGSFSTLEIQRTEQGDSAMYLCASSYGTSGSDEQYFGPGTRLTVT.

In this sample, this clonotype turned up many times. The rearrangement links TRBV11-1 to TRBJ1-2; TRBD1 matches at 8 bases. The CDR3 runs to 15 residues. V lost 4 bases to trimming and J lost 2 bases; unmatched junction nucleotides: 6. Germline V lookup: CDR1 SGHAT, CDR2 FQDESV (reference sequence). CDR3 sequence: CASSSTRQGNYGYTF. In DNA, the CDR3 is TGTGCCAGCAGCTCCACCCGACAGGGGAACTATGGCTACACCTTC.

Concerning this clonotype itself: Compared with germline, one end of the junction differs, possibly owing to a read error. The J gene is TRBJ1-2, the V gene TRBV30; D gene ambiguous. The germline V gene encodes CDR1 GTSNPN and CDR2 SVGIG (reference sequence). This CDR3 region has 10 residues. For the CDR3, the DNA is TGTGCCTGGAGAAGGGATGGCGACACCTTC. Translating it yields CAWRRDGDTF. Together with reference TRBV30 and TRBJ1-2, the CDR3 gives the full variable domain: SQTIHQWPATLVQPVGSPLSLECTVEGTSNPNLYWYRQAAGRGLQLLFYSVGIGQISSEVPQNLSASRPQDRQFILSSKKLLLSDSGFYLCAWRRDGDTFGSGTRLTVV.

Many counts were recorded for this clonotype. CDR3 loop: CSARGDGGYTEAFF. DNA of the CDR3: TGCAGTGCTAGAGGGGACGGGGGCTACACTGAAGCTTTCTTT. The chain couples TRBV20-1 to TRBJ1-1, with D maybe TRBD1 (6 bases). Germline loops: CDR1 DFQATT, CDR2 SNEGSKA (reference sequence). V lost 1 base and J 3 bases, leaving 12 bases between the germline ends. This CDR3 region has 14 residues.

The chain joins TRBV2 to TRBJ1-5; D uncertain. The CDR3 covers 15 residues. V lost 1 base and J lost 5, with 12 bases in between. Germline assignment: CDR1 SNHLY and CDR2 FYNNEI. The chain's CDR3 is CASSEVFGQDQPQHF. DNA for the CDR3: TGTGCCAGCAGTGAAGTCTTCGGGCAGGATCAGCCCCAGCATTTT.

About this clonotype itself: With a much larger clone just one base away, this may be a read error. No conserved phenylalanine or tryptophan is present at the end of the CDR3, so a read error is the likely explanation. This sequence joins TRBV29-1 and TRBJ1-1; D is ambiguous. Germline V lookup: CDR1 SQVTM, CDR2 ANQGSEA. The CDR3 is 11 residues long. V was pared by 7 bases and J by 1 base, with 7 bases between. This CDR3 is CSADKNTEAFS. CDR3 bases: TGCAGCGCTGACAAGAACACTGAAGCTTTCTCT.

V gene TRBV13 combines with J gene TRBJ1-1, with a possible D match to TRBD1 (5 bases). CDR3 length: 14 amino acids. The germline V and J ends were trimmed by 0 bases and 4 bases, with 9 bases remaining between them. CDR1 and CDR2 from the germline V gene are PRHDT and FYEKMQ (reference sequence). DNA of the CDR3: TGTGCCAGCAGCTTAGGGAGGGGTGGCACTGAAGCTTTCTTT. Its protein is CASSLGRGGTEAFF.

This clonotype was observed at least ten times. This sequence joins TRBV9 and TRBJ1-1; D is unclear. The CDR3 totals 15 residues. V lost 0 bases, J lost 1 base, and 10 bases lay in between. Germline assignment: CDR1 SGDLS and CDR2 YYNGEE. The chain's CDR3 is CASSVEARGNTEAFF. In DNA, the CDR3 is TGTGCCAGCAGCGTAGAAGCTCGGGGGAACACTGAAGCTTTCTTT. Full variable domain (rest looked up from reference TRBV9 and TRBJ1-1): DSGVTQTPKHLITATGQRVTLRCSPRSGDLSVYWYQQSLDQGLQFLIQYYNGEERAKGNILERFSAQQFPDLHSELNLSSLELGDSALYFCASSVEARGNTEAFFGQGTRLTVV.

The chain combines TRBV2 with TRBJ2-1; 7 bases agree with TRBD1. Germline CDR1 SNHLY, CDR2 FYNNEI. The CDR3 runs 15 residues. With V trimmed by 5 bases and J by 8 bases, 12 bases remained unmatched. CDR3 DNA: TGTGCCAGCAGTCCCGAGACAGGGTCTGGAGATGAGCAGTTCTTC. It translates to CASSPETGSGDEQFF.

This clonotype has a count of ten or more. The rearrangement uses TRBV21-1 and TRBJ2-7; the table assigns TRBD1, which was not confirmed against the DNA. TRBV21-1 is flagged as a pseudogene. The CDR3 is made up of 14 amino acids. CDR3 nucleotide sequence: TGTGCCAGCAGCATCTCAGGGGGCGGCAACGAGCAGTACTTC. The encoded protein is CASSISGGGNEQYF.

At least ten counts were recorded for this clonotype. This rearrangement joins TRBV19 to TRBJ1-5, with TRBD1 matching over 11 bases. Trimming at V came to 2 bases and at J to 4 bases, leaving 4 bases not matched to a gene. This CDR3 is built from 16 residues. Germline assignment: CDR1 LNHDA and CDR2 SQIVND (reference sequence). As DNA, the CDR3 is TGTGCCAGTAGTATACAAGGACAGGGGGCGAATCAGCCCCAGCATTTT. Translation gives CASSIQGQGANQPQHF.